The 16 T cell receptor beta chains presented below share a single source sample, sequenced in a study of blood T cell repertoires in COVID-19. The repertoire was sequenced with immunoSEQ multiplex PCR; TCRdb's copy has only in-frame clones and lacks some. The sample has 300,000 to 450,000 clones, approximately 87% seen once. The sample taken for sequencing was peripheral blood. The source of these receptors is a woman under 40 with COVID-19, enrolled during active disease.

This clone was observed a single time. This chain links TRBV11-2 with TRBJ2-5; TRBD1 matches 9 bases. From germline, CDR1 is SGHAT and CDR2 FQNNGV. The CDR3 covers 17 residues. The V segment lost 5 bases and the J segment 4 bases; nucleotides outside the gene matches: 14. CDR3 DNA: TGTGCCAGCAGCCACAGGGGGGACAGGGCGGGCGGAGAGACCCAGTACTTC. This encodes CASSHRGDRAGGETQYF.

As DNA, the CDR3 is TGTGCCAGCAGCCGACGACTAGCGGGGTACACCGGGGAGCTGTTTTTT. Its translation is CASSRRLAGYTGELFF. The gene calls are TRBV13 and TRBJ2-2; TRBD2 agrees at 11 bases. Germline loops: CDR1 PRHDT, CDR2 FYEKMQ (reference sequence). The CDR3 extends over 16 amino acids. V shed 5 bases and J 3 bases; nucleotides not matched to a gene: 5.

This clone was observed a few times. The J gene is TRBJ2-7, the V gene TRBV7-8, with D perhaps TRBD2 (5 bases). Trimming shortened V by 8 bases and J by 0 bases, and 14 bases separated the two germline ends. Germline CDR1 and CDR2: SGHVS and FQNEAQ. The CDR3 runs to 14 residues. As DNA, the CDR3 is TGTGCCAGCTCGGGAACAGCCGGCTCCTACGAGCAGTACTTC. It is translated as CASSGTAGSYEQYF.

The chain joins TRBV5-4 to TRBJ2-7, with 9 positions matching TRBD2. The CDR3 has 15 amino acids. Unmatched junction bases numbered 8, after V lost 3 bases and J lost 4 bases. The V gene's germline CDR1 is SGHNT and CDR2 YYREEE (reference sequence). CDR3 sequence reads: CASSSQAGGQYEQYF. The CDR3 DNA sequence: TGTGCCAGCAGCTCCCAAGCGGGAGGCCAGTACGAGCAGTACTTC.

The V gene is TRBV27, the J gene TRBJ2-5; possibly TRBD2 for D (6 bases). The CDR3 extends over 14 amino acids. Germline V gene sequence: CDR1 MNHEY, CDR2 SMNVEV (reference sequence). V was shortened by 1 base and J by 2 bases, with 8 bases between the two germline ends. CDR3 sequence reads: CASSLWRDQETQYF. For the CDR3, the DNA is TGTGCCAGCAGTTTATGGCGGGATCAAGAGACCCAGTACTTC.

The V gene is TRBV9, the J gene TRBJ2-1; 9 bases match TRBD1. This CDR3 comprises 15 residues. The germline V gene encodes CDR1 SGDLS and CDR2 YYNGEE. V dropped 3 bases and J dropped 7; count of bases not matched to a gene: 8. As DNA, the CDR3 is TGTGCCAGCAGCGCACCGGGACAGGGCGTGAATGAGCAGTTCTTC. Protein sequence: CASSAPGQGVNEQFF.

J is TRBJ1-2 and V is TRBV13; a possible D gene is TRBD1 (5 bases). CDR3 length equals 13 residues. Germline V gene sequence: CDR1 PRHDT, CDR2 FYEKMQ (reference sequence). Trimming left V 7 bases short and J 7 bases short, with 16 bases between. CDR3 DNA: TGTGCCAGCACGGTTGGCCGGGGGGGTGGCTACACCTTC. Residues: CASTVGRGGGYTF.

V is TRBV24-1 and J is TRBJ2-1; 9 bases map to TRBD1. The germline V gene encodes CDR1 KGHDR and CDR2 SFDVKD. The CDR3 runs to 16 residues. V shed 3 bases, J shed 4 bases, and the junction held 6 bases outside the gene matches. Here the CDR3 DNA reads TGTGCCACCAGTGATCCCCGACAGGGGGTTTACAATGAGCAGTTCTTC. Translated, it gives CATSDPRQGVYNEQFF.

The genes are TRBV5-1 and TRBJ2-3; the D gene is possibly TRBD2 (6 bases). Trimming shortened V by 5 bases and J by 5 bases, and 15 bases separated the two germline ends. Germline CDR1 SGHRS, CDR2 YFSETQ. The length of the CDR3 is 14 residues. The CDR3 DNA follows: TGCGCCAGCAGTAATTGGGGAGCGGGAGATACGCAGTATTTT. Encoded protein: CASSNWGAGDTQYF.

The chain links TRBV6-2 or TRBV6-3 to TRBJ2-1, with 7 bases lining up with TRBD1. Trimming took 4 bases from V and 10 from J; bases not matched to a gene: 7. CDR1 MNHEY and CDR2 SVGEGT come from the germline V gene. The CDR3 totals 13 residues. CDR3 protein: CASSLVGTVEQFF. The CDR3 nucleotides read TGTGCCAGCAGTTTGGTAGGGACAGTCGAGCAGTTCTTC.

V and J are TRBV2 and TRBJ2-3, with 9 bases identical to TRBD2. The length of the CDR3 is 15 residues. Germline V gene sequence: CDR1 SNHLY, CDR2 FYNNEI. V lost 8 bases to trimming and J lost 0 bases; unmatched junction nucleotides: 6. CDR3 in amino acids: CASGRLAASTDTQYF. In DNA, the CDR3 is TGTGCCAGCGGGAGACTAGCGGCTAGCACAGATACGCAGTATTTT.

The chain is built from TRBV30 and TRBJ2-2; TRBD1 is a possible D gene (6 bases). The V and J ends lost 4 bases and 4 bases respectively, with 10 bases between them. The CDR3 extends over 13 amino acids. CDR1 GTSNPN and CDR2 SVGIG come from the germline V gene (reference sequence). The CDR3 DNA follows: TGTGCCTGGACAGGGGTGAGCACCGGGGAGCTGTTTTTT. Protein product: CAWTGVSTGELFF.

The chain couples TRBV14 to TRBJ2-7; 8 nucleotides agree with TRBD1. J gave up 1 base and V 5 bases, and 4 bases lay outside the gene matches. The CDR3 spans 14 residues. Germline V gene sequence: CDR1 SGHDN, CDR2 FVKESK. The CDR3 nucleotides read TGTGCCAGCAGCGGCAGGGGGCGTTCCTACGAGCAGTACTTC. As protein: CASSGRGRSYEQYF.

CDR3 nucleotides: TGCGCCAGCAGCCCACTTTCGCGAGCGCGGTATGAGCAGTTCTTC. This gives the protein CASSPLSRARYEQFF. The chain joins TRBV4-1 to TRBJ2-1; D is ambiguous. Germline-derived CDR1 and CDR2 are MGHRA and YSYEKL. Trimming removed 4 bases from V and 8 bases from J, with 18 bases in between. The CDR3 covers 15 residues.

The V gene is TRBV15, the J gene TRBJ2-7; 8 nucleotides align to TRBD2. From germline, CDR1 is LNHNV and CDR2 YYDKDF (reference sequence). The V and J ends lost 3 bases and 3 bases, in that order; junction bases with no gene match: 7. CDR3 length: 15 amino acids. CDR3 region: CATSSLTSGHYEQYF. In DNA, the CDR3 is TGTGCCACCAGCAGCTTAACTAGCGGCCACTACGAGCAGTACTTC.

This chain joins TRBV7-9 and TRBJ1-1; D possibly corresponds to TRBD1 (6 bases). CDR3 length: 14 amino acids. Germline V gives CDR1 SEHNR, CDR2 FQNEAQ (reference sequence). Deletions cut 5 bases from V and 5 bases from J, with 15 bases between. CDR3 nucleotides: TGTGCCAGCAGCCTAAAAACAGGGATTACTGAAGCTTTCTTT. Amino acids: CASSLKTGITEAFF.